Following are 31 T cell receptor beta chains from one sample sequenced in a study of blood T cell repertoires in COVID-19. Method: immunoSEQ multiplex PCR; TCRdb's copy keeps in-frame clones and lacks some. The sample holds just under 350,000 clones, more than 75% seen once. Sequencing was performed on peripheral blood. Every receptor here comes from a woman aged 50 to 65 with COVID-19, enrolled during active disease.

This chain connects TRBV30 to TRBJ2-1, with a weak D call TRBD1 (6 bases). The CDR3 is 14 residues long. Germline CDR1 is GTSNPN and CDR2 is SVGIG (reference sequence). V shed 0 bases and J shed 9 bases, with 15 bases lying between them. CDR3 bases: TGTGCCTGGAGTGTCCTGGGCAGGGGAAGTGAGCAGTTCTTC. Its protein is CAWSVLGRGSEQFF. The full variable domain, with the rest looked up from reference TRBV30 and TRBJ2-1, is SQTIHQWPATLVQPVGSPLSLECTVEGTSNPNLYWYRQAAGRGLQLLFYSVGIGQISSEVPQNLSASRPQDRQFILSSKKLLLSDSGFYLCAWSVLGRGSEQFFGPGTRLTVL.

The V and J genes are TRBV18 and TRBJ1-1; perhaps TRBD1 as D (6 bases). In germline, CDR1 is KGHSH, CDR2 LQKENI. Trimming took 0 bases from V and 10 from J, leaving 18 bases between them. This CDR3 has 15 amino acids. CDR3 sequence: CASSPPVGGAARAFF. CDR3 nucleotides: TGTGCCAGCTCACCACCGGTTGGGGGGGCCGCCCGAGCTTTCTTT.

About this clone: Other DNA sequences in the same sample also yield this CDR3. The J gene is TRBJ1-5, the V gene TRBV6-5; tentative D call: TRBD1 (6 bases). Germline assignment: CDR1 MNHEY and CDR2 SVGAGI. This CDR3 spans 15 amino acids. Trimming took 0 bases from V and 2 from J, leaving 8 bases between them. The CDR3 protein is CASSYSRQGNQPQHF. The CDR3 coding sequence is TGTGCCAGCAGTTACTCGAGACAGGGCAATCAGCCCCAGCATTTT.

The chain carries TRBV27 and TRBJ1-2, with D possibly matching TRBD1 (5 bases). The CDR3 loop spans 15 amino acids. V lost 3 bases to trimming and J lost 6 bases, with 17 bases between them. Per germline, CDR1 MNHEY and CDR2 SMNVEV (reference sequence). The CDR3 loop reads CASSLGPKGRDGYTF. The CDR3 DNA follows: TGTGCCAGCAGTTTGGGCCCGAAGGGGCGAGATGGCTACACCTTC.

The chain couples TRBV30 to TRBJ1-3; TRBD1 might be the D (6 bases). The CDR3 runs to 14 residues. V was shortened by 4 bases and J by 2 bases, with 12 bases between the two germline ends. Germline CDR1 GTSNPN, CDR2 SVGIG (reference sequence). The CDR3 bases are TGTGCCTGGAAGCAGGGGCGCGCTGGAAACACCATATATTTT. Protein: CAWKQGRAGNTIYF.

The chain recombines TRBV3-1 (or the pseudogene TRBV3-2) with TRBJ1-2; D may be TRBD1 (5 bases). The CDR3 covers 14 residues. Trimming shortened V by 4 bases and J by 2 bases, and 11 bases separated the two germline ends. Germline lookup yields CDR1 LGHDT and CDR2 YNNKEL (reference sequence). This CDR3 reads CASSLPDSNYGYTF. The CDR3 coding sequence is TGTGCCAGCAGCCTTCCCGACAGCAACTATGGCTACACCTTC.

CDR3 sequence reads: CATHGTGAGYTF. CDR3 nucleotide sequence: TGTGCCACACATGGGACAGGGGCTGGCTACACCTTC. The rearrangement joins TRBV24-1 to TRBJ1-2; 10 bases line up with TRBD1. This CDR3 contains 12 residues. V dropped 10 bases and J dropped 7; count of bases not matched to a gene: 5. Per germline, CDR1 KGHDR and CDR2 SFDVKD.

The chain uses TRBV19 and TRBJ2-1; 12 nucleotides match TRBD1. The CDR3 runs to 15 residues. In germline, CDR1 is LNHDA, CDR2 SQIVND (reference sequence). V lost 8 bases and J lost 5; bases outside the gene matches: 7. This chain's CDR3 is CASQKGQGAHNEQFF. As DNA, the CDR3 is TGTGCCAGTCAAAAGGGACAGGGGGCTCACAATGAGCAGTTCTTC. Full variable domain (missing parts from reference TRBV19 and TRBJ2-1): DGGITQSPKYLFRKEGQNVTLSCEQNLNHDAMYWYRQDPGQGLRLIYYSQIVNDFQKGDIAEGYSVSREKKESFPLTVTSAQKNPTAFYLCASQKGQGAHNEQFFGPGTRLTVL.

DNA of the CDR3: TGTGCCAGCAGCCAAGATTGGGTTGGGACTAGCGGGAACAATGAGCAGTTCTTC. Translated: CASSQDWVGTSGNNEQFF. The genes are TRBV14 and TRBJ2-1; TRBD2 aligns across 13 bases. Germline V gene data show CDR1 as SGHDN and CDR2 as FVKESK. The V and J ends lost 0 bases and 5 bases, in that order; junction bases with no gene match: 7. The CDR3 contains 18 residues.

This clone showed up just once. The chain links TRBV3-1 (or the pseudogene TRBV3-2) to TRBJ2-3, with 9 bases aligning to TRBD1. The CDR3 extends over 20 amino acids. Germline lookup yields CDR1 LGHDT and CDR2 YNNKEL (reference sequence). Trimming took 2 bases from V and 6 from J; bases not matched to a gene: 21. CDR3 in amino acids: CASSQIGRGSGTGLMDTQYF. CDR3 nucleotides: TGTGCCAGCAGCCAAATCGGCCGAGGATCCGGGACAGGGTTAATGGATACGCAGTATTTT.

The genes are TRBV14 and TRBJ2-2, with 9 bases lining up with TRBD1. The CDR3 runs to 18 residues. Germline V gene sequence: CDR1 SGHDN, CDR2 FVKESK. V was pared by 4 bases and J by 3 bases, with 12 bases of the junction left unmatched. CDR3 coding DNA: TGTGCCAGCAGCCGAACCGGGACAGGGACATCCCACACCGGGGAGCTGTTTTTT. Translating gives CASSRTGTGTSHTGELFF.

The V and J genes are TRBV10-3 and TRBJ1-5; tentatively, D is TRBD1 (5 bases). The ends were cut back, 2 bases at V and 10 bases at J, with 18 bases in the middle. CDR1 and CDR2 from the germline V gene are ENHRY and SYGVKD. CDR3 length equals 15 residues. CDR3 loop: CAISERSPGQQPQHF. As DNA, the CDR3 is TGTGCCATCAGTGAGAGGAGCCCAGGGCAGCAACCCCAGCATTTT.

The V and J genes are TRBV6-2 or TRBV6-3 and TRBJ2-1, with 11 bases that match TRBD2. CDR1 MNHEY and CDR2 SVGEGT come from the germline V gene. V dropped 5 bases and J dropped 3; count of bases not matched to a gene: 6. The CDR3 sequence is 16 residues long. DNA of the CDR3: TGTGCCAGCAGTGCGTTGGGACTAGCGGTCTACAATGAGCAGTTCTTC. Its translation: CASSALGLAVYNEQFF.

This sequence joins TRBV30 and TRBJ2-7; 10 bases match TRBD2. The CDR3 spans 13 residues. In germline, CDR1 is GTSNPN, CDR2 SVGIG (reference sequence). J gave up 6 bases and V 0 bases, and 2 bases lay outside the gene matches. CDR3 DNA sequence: TGTGCCTGGAGTGTACTAGCGGGACCCGAGCAGTACTTC. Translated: CAWSVLAGPEQYF.

CDR3 in DNA: TGTGCCAGCAGCCAGGAGGGGGAGGGGGTCGGCGGCTACACCTTC. Amino acids: CASSQEGEGVGGYTF. V gene TRBV3-1 (or the pseudogene TRBV3-2) combines with J gene TRBJ1-2, with TRBD1 as a possible D gene (6 bases). The germline V and J ends were trimmed by 3 bases and 8 bases, with 19 bases remaining between them. Germline lookup yields CDR1 LGHDT and CDR2 YNNKEL (reference sequence). This CDR3 has 15 residues.

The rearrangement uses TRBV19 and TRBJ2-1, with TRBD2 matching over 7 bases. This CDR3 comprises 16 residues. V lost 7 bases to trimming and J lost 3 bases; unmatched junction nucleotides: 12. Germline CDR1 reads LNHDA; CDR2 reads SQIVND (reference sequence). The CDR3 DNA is TGTGCCAGTAACAGAGGGACTAACGGATACTACAATGAGCAGTTCTTC. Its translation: CASNRGTNGYYNEQFF.

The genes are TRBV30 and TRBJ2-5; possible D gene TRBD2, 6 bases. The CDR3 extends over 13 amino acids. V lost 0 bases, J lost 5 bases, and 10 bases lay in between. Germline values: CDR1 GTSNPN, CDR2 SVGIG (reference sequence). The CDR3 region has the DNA TGTGCCTGGAGTGTACCGGGGGTCGAGACCCAGTACTTC. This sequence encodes CAWSVPGVETQYF.

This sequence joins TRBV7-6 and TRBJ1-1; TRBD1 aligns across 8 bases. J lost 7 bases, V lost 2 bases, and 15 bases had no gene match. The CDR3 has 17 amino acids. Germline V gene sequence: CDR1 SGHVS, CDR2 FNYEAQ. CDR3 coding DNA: TGTGCCAGCAGCTTACGTTACAATTCAGGGGGCCTCGGTGAAGCTTTCTTT. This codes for CASSLRYNSGGLGEAFF.

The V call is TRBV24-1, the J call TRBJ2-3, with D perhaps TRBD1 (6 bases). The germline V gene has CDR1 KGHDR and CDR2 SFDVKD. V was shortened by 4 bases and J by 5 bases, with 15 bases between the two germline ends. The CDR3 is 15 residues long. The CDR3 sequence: CATSEVGQPVDTQYF. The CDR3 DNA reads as TGTGCCACCAGTGAGGTAGGACAGCCGGTAGATACGCAGTATTTT.

The DNA for the CDR3 is TGTGCCAGCAGTGACCGCGGGGGGAAACAGTTCTTC. Protein sequence: CASSDRGGKQFF. The chain employs TRBV6-4 and TRBJ2-1; 8 nucleotides agree with TRBD2. The CDR3 spans 12 residues. The junction had 4 bases not matched to a gene; V was cut back by 2 bases and J by 13 bases. Germline-derived CDR1 and CDR2 are MRHNA and SNTAGT.

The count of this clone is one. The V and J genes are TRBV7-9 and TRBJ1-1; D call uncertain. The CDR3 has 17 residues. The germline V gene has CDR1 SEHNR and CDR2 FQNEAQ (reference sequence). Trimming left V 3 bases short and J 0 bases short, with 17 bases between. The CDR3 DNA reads TGTGCCAGCAGCTTCCCTACAGAGAACACCATGAACACTGAAGCTTTCTTT. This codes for CASSFPTENTMNTEAFF.

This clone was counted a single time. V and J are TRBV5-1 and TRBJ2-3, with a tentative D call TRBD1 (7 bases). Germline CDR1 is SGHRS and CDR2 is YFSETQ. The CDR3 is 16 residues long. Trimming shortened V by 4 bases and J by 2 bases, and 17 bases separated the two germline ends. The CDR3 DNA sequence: TGCGCCAGCAGCCGCGGGGACAGACTAAACACAGATACGCAGTATTTT. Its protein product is CASSRGDRLNTDTQYF.

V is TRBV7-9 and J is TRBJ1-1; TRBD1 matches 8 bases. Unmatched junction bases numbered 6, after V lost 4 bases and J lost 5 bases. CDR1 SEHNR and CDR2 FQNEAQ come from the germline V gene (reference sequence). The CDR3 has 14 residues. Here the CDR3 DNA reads TGTGCCAGCAGCTCGGACAGGGAGTTGACTGAAGCTTTCTTT. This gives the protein CASSSDRELTEAFF. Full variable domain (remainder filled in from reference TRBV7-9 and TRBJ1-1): DTGVSQNPRHKITKRGQNVTFRCDPISEHNRLYWYRQTLGQGPEFLTYFQNEAQLEKSRLLSDRFSAERPKGSFSTLEIQRTEQGDSAMYLCASSSDRELTEAFFGQGTRLTVV.

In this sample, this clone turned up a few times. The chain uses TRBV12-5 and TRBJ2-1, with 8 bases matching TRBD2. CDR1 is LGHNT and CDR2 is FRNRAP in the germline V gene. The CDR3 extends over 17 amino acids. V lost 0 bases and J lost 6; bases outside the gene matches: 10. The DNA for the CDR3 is TGTGCTAGTGGTTTGGTGGGTCTAGCGGGTATAAGCAATGAGCAGTTCTTC. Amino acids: CASGLVGLAGISNEQFF.

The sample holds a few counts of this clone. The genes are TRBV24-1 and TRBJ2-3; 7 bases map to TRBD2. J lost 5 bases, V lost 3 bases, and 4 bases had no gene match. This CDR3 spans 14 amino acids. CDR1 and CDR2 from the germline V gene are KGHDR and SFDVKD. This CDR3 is CATSDMIAGDTQYF. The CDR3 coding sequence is TGTGCCACCAGTGATATGATAGCGGGAGATACGCAGTATTTT.

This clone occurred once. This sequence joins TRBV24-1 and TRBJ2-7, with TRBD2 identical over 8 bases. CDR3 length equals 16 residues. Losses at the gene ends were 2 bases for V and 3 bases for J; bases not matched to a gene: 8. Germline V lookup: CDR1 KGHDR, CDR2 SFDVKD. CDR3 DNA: TGTGCCACCAGTGATTCTGGCGGGAGGCCGGGCTACGAGCAGTACTTC. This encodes CATSDSGGRPGYEQYF.

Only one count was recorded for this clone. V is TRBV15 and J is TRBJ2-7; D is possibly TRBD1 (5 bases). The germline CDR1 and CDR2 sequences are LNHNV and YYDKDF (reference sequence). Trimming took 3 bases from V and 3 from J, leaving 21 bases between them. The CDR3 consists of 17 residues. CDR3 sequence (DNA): TGTGCCACCAGCAGCCCAGGAACAGGAGAAACACACTACGAGCAGTACTTC. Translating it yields CATSSPGTGETHYEQYF.

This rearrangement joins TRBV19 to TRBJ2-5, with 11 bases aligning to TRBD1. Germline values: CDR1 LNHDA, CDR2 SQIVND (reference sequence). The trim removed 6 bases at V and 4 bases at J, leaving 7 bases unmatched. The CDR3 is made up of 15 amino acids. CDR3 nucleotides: TGTGCCAGTAGGAATTCCGGGACAGGGGGAGAGACCCAGTACTTC. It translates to CASRNSGTGGETQYF.

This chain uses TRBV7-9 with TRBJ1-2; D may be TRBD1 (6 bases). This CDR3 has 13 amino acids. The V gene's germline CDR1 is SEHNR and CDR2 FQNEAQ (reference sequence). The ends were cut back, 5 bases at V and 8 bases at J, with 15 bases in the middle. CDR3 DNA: TGTGCCAGCAGCCTGAACAGGGTTCCGGGCTACACCTTC. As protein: CASSLNRVPGYTF. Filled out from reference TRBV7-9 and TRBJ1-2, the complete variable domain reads DTGVSQNPRHKITKRGQNVTFRCDPISEHNRLYWYRQTLGQGPEFLTYFQNEAQLEKSRLLSDRFSAERPKGSFSTLEIQRTEQGDSAMYLCASSLNRVPGYTFGSGTRLTVV.

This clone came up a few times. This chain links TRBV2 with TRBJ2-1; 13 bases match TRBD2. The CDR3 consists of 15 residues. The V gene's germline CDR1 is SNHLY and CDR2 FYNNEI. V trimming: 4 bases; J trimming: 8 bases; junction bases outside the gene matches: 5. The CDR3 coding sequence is TGTGCCAGCAGTGCGGGACTAGCGGGGTACCATGAGCAGTTCTTC. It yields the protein CASSAGLAGYHEQFF.

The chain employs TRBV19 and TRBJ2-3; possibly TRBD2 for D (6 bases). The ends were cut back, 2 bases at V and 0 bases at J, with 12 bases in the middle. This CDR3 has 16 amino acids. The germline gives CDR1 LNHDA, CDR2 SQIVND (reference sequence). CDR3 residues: CASSISSGASTDTQYF. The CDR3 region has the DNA TGTGCCAGTAGTATAAGTAGCGGAGCTAGCACAGATACGCAGTATTTT. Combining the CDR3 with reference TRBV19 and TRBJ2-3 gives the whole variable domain DGGITQSPKYLFRKEGQNVTLSCEQNLNHDAMYWYRQDPGQGLRLIYYSQIVNDFQKGDIAEGYSVSREKKESFPLTVTSAQKNPTAFYLCASSISSGASTDTQYFGPGTRLTVL.